The clone carrying this TCR beta chain was seen only a few times. Its target is not known. TCRdb called the 5' RACE reads again in MiXCR, with one record for every CDR3 protein. The sample carries 550,000 to 800,000 distinct CDR3 sequences, around 7.4% recorded once. V dropped 4 bases and J dropped 0 bases, with 12 bases sitting between them. Germline V lookup: CDR1 SGDLS, CDR2 YYNGEE. The CDR3 runs 15 residues. These data originate in a study of identical twins. Overall study findings and caveats: Weaker excess sharing between twins was seen in beta out-of-frame sequences.

The same data also went into a second study, on yellow fever vaccine responses in identical twins.

The chain recombines TRBV9 with TRBJ2-3; D possibly uses TRBD1 or TRBD2 (5 bases each). The source of this sequence is a woman younger than 35 in good health. Sequencing used PBMCs. CDR3 DNA sequence: TGTGCCAGCAGCTATCCCCGGGACAGCACAGATACGCAGTATTTT. Translation gives CASSYPRDSTDTQYF. The full variable domain, completed using reference TRBV9 and TRBJ2-3, is DSGVTQTPKHLITATGQRVTLRCSPRSGDLSVYWYQQSLDQGLQFLIQYYNGEERAKGNILERFSAQQFPDLHSELNLSSLELGDSALYFCASSYPRDSTDTQYFGPGTRLTVL.